A selection of T cell receptor beta chains follows, all from one sample in a study of CD4+ T cells in melanoma. Assay used: immunoSEQ multiplex PCR; TCRdb lists only in-frame clones, some missing. The sample consists of over 15,000 clones, roughly 80% of them appearing once. Material for sequencing was cells from a culture (not recorded whether cultured in vitro). The receptors derive from a human donor with melanoma. The CDR3 runs from the conserved cysteine through the conserved F or W. A D gene is named only where the DNA matches it firmly. Size is omitted from some rows. Given values are once, few, many or a class for expanded clones.

d_gene: -; abundance: -; j_gene: TRBJ2-7; v_gene: TRBV18; CDR3nt: TGTGCCAGCTCACATGACACCTACGAGCAGTACTTC; CDR3aa: CASSHDTYEQYF
d_gene: -; abundance: -; j_gene: TRBJ2-1; v_gene: TRBV9; CDR3nt: TGTGCCAGCAGCGTAGAGGGGGACTCCTACAATGAGCAGTTCTTC; CDR3aa: CASSVEGDSYNEQFF
d_gene: -; abundance: -; j_gene: TRBJ2-6; v_gene: TRBV5-4; CDR3nt: TGTGCCAGCAGCTTGGCCGGGGCTGGGGCCAACGTCCTGACTTTC; CDR3aa: CASSLAGAGANVLTF
d_gene: TRBD1; abundance: -; j_gene: TRBJ2-5; v_gene: TRBV29-1; CDR3nt: TGCAGCGTTGCGACAGGGGAGACCCAGTACTTC; CDR3aa: CSVATGETQYF
d_gene: TRBD1; abundance: once; j_gene: TRBJ2-7; v_gene: TRBV30; CDR3nt: TGTGCCTGCCGGGACAGGGTCCACGAGCAGTACTTC; CDR3aa: CACRDRVHEQYF
d_gene: TRBD1; abundance: -; j_gene: TRBJ2-4; v_gene: TRBV6-6; CDR3nt: TGTGCCAGCAGTGTAGCCGGGACAGGGGATAGCATTCAGTACTTC; CDR3aa: CASSVAGTGDSIQYF
d_gene: TRBD1; abundance: -; j_gene: TRBJ2-3; v_gene: TRBV29-1; CDR3nt: TGCAGCGTTGTGGCAGGGGGAAGGGCAGATACGCAGTATTTT; CDR3aa: CSVVAGGRADTQYF
d_gene: -; abundance: -; j_gene: TRBJ1-5; v_gene: TRBV6-4; CDR3nt: TGTGCCAGCAGTGACTCATTTTCGGGCTATAGCAATCAGCCCCAGCATTTT; CDR3aa: CASSDSFSGYSNQPQHF
d_gene: -; abundance: -; j_gene: TRBJ1-4; v_gene: TRBV4-1; CDR3nt: TGCGCCAGCAGCCAAGCATTTCCACGGATTAATGAAAAACTGTTTTTT; CDR3aa: CASSQAFPRINEKLFF
d_gene: -; abundance: -; j_gene: TRBJ2-7; v_gene: TRBV6-5; CDR3nt: TGTGCCAGCAGTGTCGACAGACTCGAGCAGTACTTC; CDR3aa: CASSVDRLEQYF
d_gene: -; abundance: few; j_gene: TRBJ1-1; v_gene: TRBV11-2; CDR3nt: TGTGCCAGCAGTTTACAATTCGGACAGAAGAACACTGAAGCTTTCTTT; CDR3aa: CASSLQFGQKNTEAFF
d_gene: -; abundance: -; j_gene: TRBJ1-2; v_gene: TRBV29-1; CDR3nt: TGCAGCGTTGAAATCGGCTTGGGTGGCTACACCTTC; CDR3aa: CSVEIGLGGYTF
d_gene: -; abundance: medium-sized; j_gene: TRBJ1-1; v_gene: TRBV11-2; CDR3nt: TGTGCCAGCAGCTTAGTGATGGGAATTAAGAACACTGAAGCTTTCTTT; CDR3aa: CASSLVMGIKNTEAFF
d_gene: -; abundance: -; j_gene: TRBJ1-1; v_gene: TRBV9; CDR3nt: TGTGCCAGCAGCGTTATGCCTAACACTGAAGCTTTCTTT; CDR3aa: CASSVMPNTEAFF
d_gene: -; abundance: -; j_gene: TRBJ1-2; v_gene: TRBV7-9; CDR3nt: TGTGCCAGCAGCTTAGTGGTGATAGGGGGATCCCTGGATGGCTACACCTTC; CDR3aa: CASSLVVIGGSLDGYTF
d_gene: -; abundance: -; j_gene: TRBJ2-7; v_gene: TRBV29-1; CDR3nt: TGCAGCGTTTCAGGGTTCTCCTACGAGCAGTACTTC; CDR3aa: CSVSGFSYEQYF
d_gene: TRBD2; abundance: -; j_gene: TRBJ2-3; v_gene: TRBV20-1; CDR3nt: TGCAGTGCACTAGCGGGGGGACCGCAGTATTTT; CDR3aa: CSALAGGPQYF
d_gene: -; abundance: -; j_gene: TRBJ2-3; v_gene: TRBV30; CDR3nt: TGTGCCTGGGGGTCGGGCCTTAGCACAGATACGCAGTATTTT; CDR3aa: CAWGSGLSTDTQYF
d_gene: TRBD1; abundance: -; j_gene: TRBJ2-7; v_gene: TRBV6-5; CDR3nt: TGTGCCAGCAGCCGGGACAGGGGCTACGAGCAGTACTTC; CDR3aa: CASSRDRGYEQYF
d_gene: -; abundance: once; j_gene: TRBJ1-2; v_gene: TRBV30; CDR3nt: TGTGCCCGAACAGTCGGCTATGGCTACACCTTC; CDR3aa: CARTVGYGYTF
d_gene: TRBD1; abundance: -; j_gene: TRBJ1-1; v_gene: TRBV5-4; CDR3nt: TGTGCCAGCAGCTTGCTTTCAGGGGGGGAGAACACTGAAGCTTTCTTT; CDR3aa: CASSLLSGGENTEAFF
d_gene: -; abundance: -; j_gene: TRBJ2-3; v_gene: TRBV7-8; CDR3nt: TGTGCCAGCAGCTTAGTCGCCCGGAGGGGGGCGGGGGCAGATACGCAGTATTTT; CDR3aa: CASSLVARRGAGADTQYF
d_gene: -; abundance: -; j_gene: TRBJ1-1; v_gene: TRBV4-2; CDR3nt: TGTGCCAGCAGCCCGGCGGACAGAAACACTGAAGCTTTCTTT; CDR3aa: CASSPADRNTEAFF
d_gene: -; abundance: -; j_gene: TRBJ2-7; v_gene: TRBV18; CDR3nt: TGTGCCAGCTCACCACCCCGACAGGCTATGGGCGAGCAGTACTTC; CDR3aa: CASSPPRQAMGEQYF
d_gene: TRBD2; abundance: once; j_gene: TRBJ2-2; v_gene: TRBV5-6; CDR3nt: TGTGCCAGCAGCTTGATGCGGGGGGGGAACACCGGGGAGCTGTTTTTT; CDR3aa: CASSLMRGGNTGELFF
d_gene: -; abundance: -; j_gene: TRBJ2-7; v_gene: TRBV1; CDR3nt: TGCACCAGCAGCCACGGTAAAGAGCGGGGCGGCTTCGTAGGGTCCTACGAGCAGTACTTC; CDR3aa: CTSSHGKERGGFVGSYEQYF
d_gene: -; abundance: -; j_gene: TRBJ1-2; v_gene: TRBV5-1; CDR3nt: TGCGCCAGCAGCTTGGTGGGGGGGCGTTCGTCAGGCTACACCTTC; CDR3aa: CASSLVGGRSSGYTF
d_gene: -; abundance: -; j_gene: TRBJ2-2; v_gene: TRBV5-1; CDR3nt: TGCGCCAGCAGCTTGGATGGGACCGGGGAGCTGTTTTTT; CDR3aa: CASSLDGTGELFF
d_gene: -; abundance: -; j_gene: TRBJ2-5; v_gene: TRBV7-9; CDR3nt: TGTGCCAGCAGCTTCACCGGGGGCGGGCAGACCCAGTACTTC; CDR3aa: CASSFTGGGQTQYF
d_gene: TRBD1; abundance: -; j_gene: TRBJ2-2; v_gene: TRBV6-6; CDR3nt: TGTGCCAGCAGTTACTGGCAGGGGGCGCGCACCGGGGAGCTGTTTTTT; CDR3aa: CASSYWQGARTGELFF
d_gene: -; abundance: -; j_gene: TRBJ2-7; v_gene: TRBV2; CDR3nt: TGTGCCAGCCGGGGGAACGGGTACGAGCAGTACTTC; CDR3aa: CASRGNGYEQYF
d_gene: -; abundance: once; j_gene: TRBJ2-3; v_gene: TRBV5-1; CDR3nt: TGCGCCAGCAGCTTGGGGCAGCGCACAGATACGCAGTATTTT; CDR3aa: CASSLGQRTDTQYF
d_gene: -; abundance: -; j_gene: TRBJ2-1; v_gene: TRBV30; CDR3nt: TGTGCCTGGAGTGTGTGGCAATCCTACAATGAGCAGTTCTTC; CDR3aa: CAWSVWQSYNEQFF
d_gene: TRBD1; abundance: -; j_gene: TRBJ2-5; v_gene: TRBV27; CDR3nt: TGTGCCAGCAGCTTTCAGGGGGTTCAAGAGACCCAGTACTTC; CDR3aa: CASSFQGVQETQYF
d_gene: TRBD1; abundance: -; j_gene: TRBJ1-6; v_gene: TRBV5-6; CDR3nt: TGTGCCAGCAGCCCGCGGGACAGGGTGAGTTCACCCCTCCACTTT; CDR3aa: CASSPRDRVSSPLHF
d_gene: -; abundance: -; j_gene: TRBJ2-3; v_gene: TRBV2; CDR3nt: TGTGCCAGCAGTGAACCCGGGACTGGCACAGATACGCAGTATTTT; CDR3aa: CASSEPGTGTDTQYF
d_gene: TRBD1; abundance: few; j_gene: TRBJ1-5; v_gene: TRBV13; CDR3nt: TGTGCCAGCAGCTTAAGACAGGGGGCGAACAATCAGCCCCAGCATTTT; CDR3aa: CASSLRQGANNQPQHF
d_gene: -; abundance: -; j_gene: TRBJ2-1; v_gene: TRBV5-1; CDR3nt: TGCGCCAGCAGGTCGGCGGGGCGTAACAATGAGCAGTTCTTC; CDR3aa: CASRSAGRNNEQFF